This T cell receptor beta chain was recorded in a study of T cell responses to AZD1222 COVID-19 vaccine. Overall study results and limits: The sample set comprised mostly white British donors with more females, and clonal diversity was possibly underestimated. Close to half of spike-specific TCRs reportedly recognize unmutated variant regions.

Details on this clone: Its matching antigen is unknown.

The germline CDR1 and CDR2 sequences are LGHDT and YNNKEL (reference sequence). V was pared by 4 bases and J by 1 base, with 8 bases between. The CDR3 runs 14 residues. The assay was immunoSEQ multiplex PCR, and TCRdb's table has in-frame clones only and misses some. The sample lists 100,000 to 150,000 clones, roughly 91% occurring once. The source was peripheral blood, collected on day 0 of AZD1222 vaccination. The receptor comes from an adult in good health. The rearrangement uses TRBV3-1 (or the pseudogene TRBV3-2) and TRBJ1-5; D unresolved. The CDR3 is CASSRYRSNQPQHF. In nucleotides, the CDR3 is TGTGCCAGCAGCCGATATAGGAGCAATCAGCCCCAGCATTTT.